The 28 T cell receptor beta chains below were found in one sample sequenced in a study of metastatic and nonmetastatic thyroid tumors. All patients were untreated before thyroid surgery. TCRdb re-analyzed the PCR reads through MiXCR. The sample gives approximately 25,000 clones, more than 25% of which show up once; around 20% is in the top ten. The source material was blood. The source of these receptors is a male donor with papillary thyroid cancer or a benign thyroid nodule (not recorded which). Some clones in this sample may be carry-over from other donors' samples.

This clone was seen repeatedly, ten times or more. This chain links TRBV19 with TRBJ2-7; TRBD1 matches at 8 bases. Germline V gene sequence: CDR1 LNHDA, CDR2 SQIVND (reference sequence). This CDR3 region has 17 residues. V trimming: 0 bases; J trimming: 5 bases; junction bases outside the gene matches: 12. The CDR3 nucleotides are TGTGCCAGTAGTATAGATCACGGACAGGGCATCGGCGACGAGCAGTACTTC. Protein sequence: CASSIDHGQGIGDEQYF.

This rearrangement joins TRBV20-1 to TRBJ1-5; D is unclear. This CDR3 region has 13 residues. Germline V lookup: CDR1 DFQATT, CDR2 SNEGSKA (reference sequence). With 1 base removed from V and 4 bases from J, the gap between germline ends came to 8 bases. The CDR3 nucleotides read TGCAGTGCTAGAGGAGGCGGGAATCAGCCCCAGCATTTT. Amino acid sequence: CSARGGGNQPQHF.

This clone was detected ten times or more. The V and J genes are TRBV28 and TRBJ2-6; 7 bases are a match to TRBD1. With 6 bases clipped from V and 2 bases from J, the junction kept 4 bases outside the gene matches. Germline V gene data show CDR1 as MDHEN and CDR2 as SYDVKM. CDR3 length equals 15 residues. CDR3 in DNA: TGTGCCAGCAGGCCAGACAGGGCTGGGGCCAACGTCCTGACTTTC. It specifies CASRPDRAGANVLTF.

The J gene is TRBJ2-7, the V gene TRBV11-2; 7 bases map to TRBD1. The CDR3 sequence is 15 residues long. V lost 4 bases to trimming and J lost 0 bases; unmatched junction nucleotides: 6. CDR1 SGHAT and CDR2 FQNNGV come from the germline V gene. Here the CDR3 DNA reads TGTGCCAGCAGCTCAAAAACAGGGGTCTCCTACGAGCAGTACTTC. It yields the protein CASSSKTGVSYEQYF.

This clone was seen many times. The rearrangement joins TRBV4-1 to TRBJ2-1; 9 bases line up with TRBD2. The CDR3 has 16 residues. V trimming: 0 bases; J trimming: 10 bases; junction bases outside the gene matches: 10. CDR1 and CDR2 from the germline V gene are MGHRA and YSYEKL. In nucleotides, the CDR3 is TGCGCCAGCAGCCAAGATCGGCTAGCGGGAACTCGGGAGCAGTTCTTC. Protein: CASSQDRLAGTREQFF.

V usage is TRBV12-3 or TRBV12-4 and J usage is TRBJ1-5; a possible D gene is TRBD1 (6 bases). CDR3 length equals 15 residues. V lost 4 bases, J lost 3 bases, and 13 bases lay in between. The CDR3 loop is CASSSAGTPNQPQHF. Written as DNA, the CDR3 is TGTGCCAGCAGTTCCGCCGGGACACCCAATCAGCCCCAGCATTTT.

A remark on this clone: The CDR3 end shows no conserved phenylalanine or tryptophan, and so a read error is likely. The DNA is left out, because the CDR3 cannot be placed on it with certainty; the CDR3 is given as TCRdb lists it. The chain has TRBV4-2 and TRBJ2-7. The CDR3 is 14 residues long, ends included. The germline gives CDR1 LGHNA, CDR2 YNFKEQ. The CDR3 sequence is CASSQDQSGWEKYL.

With respect to this clone: At one end, the junction sequence differs from germline, possibly due to a read error. Here the CDR3 reads CVTSVMIQGPNEKLFF. Written as DNA, the CDR3 is TGTGTCACCAGCGTAATGATACAGGGGCCCAATGAAAAACTCTTTTTT. The chain combines TRBV15 with TRBJ1-4; TRBD1 aligns across 7 bases. This CDR3 region has 16 residues. From germline, CDR1 is LNHNV and CDR2 YYDKDF (reference sequence).

This clone was seen at least ten times. The chain employs TRBV18 and TRBJ1-3; D remains unclear. CDR3 size: 16 residues. Germline V lookup: CDR1 KGHSH, CDR2 LQKENI. Trimming removed 2 bases at V and 0 bases at J, with 11 bases between. CDR3 region: CASSPSSANSGNTIYF. CDR3 in DNA: TGTGCCAGCTCACCATCCTCGGCAAACTCTGGAAACACCATATATTTT.

This clone was counted a few times. The CDR3 reads CASSFSGSRVDTQYF. Here the CDR3 DNA reads TGCGCCAGCAGCTTTAGCGGGAGTCGGGTAGATACGCAGTATTTT. The gene calls are TRBV5-1 and TRBJ2-3, with 9 bases lining up with TRBD2. V was pared by 2 bases and J by 5 bases, with 6 bases of the junction left unmatched. Germline assignment: CDR1 SGHRS and CDR2 YFSETQ. CDR3 size: 15 residues.

In regard to this clone: The junction and the germline gene differ at one end; a read error may be behind it. The gene calls are TRBV11-1 and TRBJ2-1; 10 bases are a match to TRBD2. The CDR3 is 15 amino acids. Germline V gene lookup returns CDR1 SGHAT and CDR2 FQDESV (reference sequence). CDR3 DNA: TGTGCCAGCATCTTAAGACTAGCTAGCGGGGGTGAGCAGTTCTTC. This sequence encodes CASILRLASGGEQFF.

The chain is built from TRBV5-1 and TRBJ1-1; D may be TRBD1 (5 bases). The length of the CDR3 is 15 residues. Germline loops: CDR1 SGHRS, CDR2 YFSETQ. Between the trimmed V and J ends, which lost 0 bases and 6 bases, there was a span of 15 bases. As DNA, the CDR3 is TGCGCCAGCAGCTTGGAAGTGGGGGTAGGATCTGAAGCTTTCTTT. Translation gives CASSLEVGVGSEAFF.

In its sample, this clone was seen many times. The V and J genes are TRBV9 and TRBJ1-1; the D gene is possibly TRBD1 (6 bases). Germline values: CDR1 SGDLS, CDR2 YYNGEE. V lost 4 bases and J lost 0, with 10 bases in between. CDR3 length: 14 residues. The CDR3 loop is CASSLTGMNTEAFF. The CDR3, as DNA: TGTGCCAGCAGCCTCACAGGGATGAACACTGAAGCTTTCTTT.

Ten or more counts support this clone. The rearrangement joins TRBV11-3 to TRBJ2-5, with 7 bases fitting TRBD1. The CDR3 is 17 amino acids. Looked up from germline, CDR1 is SGHNT and CDR2 is YENEEA. The ends lost 3 bases at V and 4 bases at J; junction bases unmatched: 14. CDR3 nucleotides: TGTGCCAGCAGCTTGGAATCGAGTATAGGGGGCCGAGAGACCCAGTACTTC. Its protein product is CASSLESSIGGRETQYF.

This clone was detected ten times or more. This same CDR3 is encoded by further DNA sequences in the sample. The chain joins TRBV20-1 to TRBJ2-3, with 14 positions matching TRBD2. Looked up from germline, CDR1 is DFQATT and CDR2 is SNEGSKA (reference sequence). This CDR3 comprises 18 residues. The V and J ends lost 4 bases and 0 bases, in that order; junction bases with no gene match: 9. The CDR3 sequence is CSATGTSGSVGSTDTQYF. The CDR3 region has the DNA TGCAGTGCTACGGGGACTAGCGGGAGTGTTGGTAGCACAGATACGCAGTATTTT.

The chain carries TRBV4-3 and TRBJ2-1; 7 positions agree with TRBD2. The ends lost 4 bases at V and 5 bases at J; junction bases unmatched: 8. The CDR3 runs 15 residues. CDR1 is LGHNA, CDR2 YSLEER, per germline. The CDR3: CASSPAGWPHNEQFF. CDR3 sequence (DNA): TGCGCCAGCAGCCCAGCGGGATGGCCCCACAATGAGCAGTTCTTC.

Within the sample, this clone is medium-sized. This chain uses TRBV2 with TRBJ2-7; 7 nucleotides line up with TRBD1. Germline assignment: CDR1 SNHLY and CDR2 FYNNEI. The V segment lost 7 bases and the J segment 4 bases; nucleotides outside the gene matches: 4. This CDR3 comprises 12 residues. The CDR3 bases are TGTGCCAGCAAACGACAGGGTTACGAGCAGTACTTC. It is translated as CASKRQGYEQYF.

This clone was detected ten times or more. This sequence joins TRBV5-1 and TRBJ2-1; D call uncertain. In germline, CDR1 is SGHRS, CDR2 YFSETQ. The CDR3 loop spans 17 amino acids. Trimming took 0 bases from V and 8 from J, leaving 21 bases between them. CDR3 coding DNA: TGCGCCAGCAGCTTGGAAGTTTCAGCGCTTCATATCGATGAGCAGTTCTTC. Translating gives CASSLEVSALHIDEQFF.

The rearrangement joins TRBV6-1 to TRBJ1-6; a weak D match, TRBD1 (6 bases). Germline CDR1 is MNHNS and CDR2 is SASEGT. The V end was cut by 8 bases, the J end by 4 bases, with 6 bases between. CDR3 length: 12 residues. The CDR3 loop is CASQGYNSPLHF. The DNA for the CDR3 is TGTGCCAGCCAGGGGTATAATTCACCCCTCCACTTT.

At least ten counts were recorded for this clone. The chain links TRBV6-1 to TRBJ2-2, with D tentatively TRBD1 (7 bases). From germline, CDR1 is MNHNS and CDR2 SASEGT. The CDR3 extends over 16 amino acids. Trimming took 3 bases from V and 6 from J, leaving 17 bases between them. CDR3 protein: CASSERGLATPGELFF. DNA of the CDR3: TGTGCCAGCAGTGAGAGGGGGCTAGCGACCCCCGGGGAGCTGTTTTTT.

V and J are TRBV4-1 and TRBJ2-2; 9 bases agree with TRBD2. Germline V gene lookup returns CDR1 MGHRA and CDR2 YSYEKL. With V trimmed by 1 base and J by 10 bases, 10 bases remained unmatched. CDR3 length: 16 residues. The CDR3, as DNA: TGCGCCAGCAGCCAAGGGGCGGGAGGGGGACCCGTGGAGCTGTTTTTT. Protein product: CASSQGAGGGPVELFF.

A remark on this clone: The junction and the germline gene differ at one end; a read error may be behind it. J is TRBJ2-1 and V is TRBV24-1; D remains ambiguous. Germline CDR1 and CDR2: KGHDR and SFDVKD. The CDR3 runs 11 residues. CDR3 loop: CATSDYVEEYF. DNA for the CDR3: TGTGCCACCAGTGATTACGTTGAGGAGTACTTC.

The rearrangement links TRBV7-2 to TRBJ2-5, with a weak D call TRBD2 (7 bases). This CDR3 spans 16 amino acids. Trimming left V 5 bases short and J 4 bases short, with 20 bases between. CDR1 and CDR2 (germline): SGHTA, FQGNSA. The CDR3 DNA sequence: TGTGCCAGCAGCGGGGGGGTCGCCCGAGGGGGAGAGACCCAGTACTTC. Translation gives CASSGGVARGGETQYF.

V usage is TRBV5-1 and J usage is TRBJ2-7; D gene unclear. This CDR3 spans 15 amino acids. With 10 bases removed from V and 3 bases from J, the gap between germline ends came to 23 bases. Germline V gene data show CDR1 as SGHRS and CDR2 as YFSETQ. CDR3 region: CARIPRFDPSYEQYF. CDR3 sequence (DNA): TGCGCCCGCATCCCGAGGTTCGACCCAAGCTACGAGCAGTACTTC.

Comment on this clone: One end of the junction does not line up with germline, which may come from a read error. The rearrangement links TRBV20-1 to TRBJ2-2; 11 bases line up with TRBD2. Germline CDR1 and CDR2: DFQATT and SNEGSKA (reference sequence). This CDR3 is 15 amino acids long. DNA of the CDR3: TGCAGTGCTGTAAAGACTAGCGGGAAAACCGGGGAGCTATTTTTT. This translates into CSAVKTSGKTGELFF.

This clone was seen at least ten times. CDR3: CASSQAPGGVGYTF. The DNA of the CDR3 is TGTGCCAGCAGCCAAGCCCCTGGGGGGGTTGGCTACACCTTC. The chain is built from TRBV3-1 and TRBJ1-2; TRBD1 is a possible D gene (5 bases). Germline values: CDR1 LGHDT, CDR2 YNNKEL (reference sequence). CDR3 length equals 14 residues. Trimming left V 1 base short and J 7 bases short, with 13 bases between.

This clone was seen at least ten times. The CDR3 region has the DNA TGTGCCAGCAGCCCCTCGGGGAGCCTTAATTCACCCCTCCACTTT. This sequence encodes CASSPSGSLNSPLHF. J is TRBJ1-6 and V is TRBV4-2; D remains ambiguous. Trimming shortened V by 4 bases and J by 6 bases, and 13 bases separated the two germline ends. The germline CDR1 and CDR2 sequences are LGHNA and YNFKEQ. The CDR3 runs to 15 residues.

Details on this clone: A much larger clone sits a single nucleotide away, making a read error possible. Other DNA sequences in the sample encode the same CDR3. J is TRBJ2-3 and V is TRBV15, with no clear D. The germline gives CDR1 LNHNV, CDR2 YYDKDF (reference sequence). The V gene lost 9 bases and the J gene lost 0 bases, with 10 bases spanning the gap. There are 13 residues in the CDR3. This CDR3 reads CATSPASTDTQYF. The CDR3 DNA reads as TGTGCCACTAGCCCCGCCAGCACAGATACGCAGTATTTT.